The entry that follows covers one T cell receptor (beta chain) sequence. This specimen belongs to a study of T cell changes during pregnancy in multiple sclerosis. Profiling relied on immunoSEQ multiplex PCR, and the TCRdb table lists in-frame clones only, not all of them. The table has fewer than 90,000 clones, about 90% seen once. The material sequenced was peripheral blood, taken in the second trimester of pregnancy. The source of this sequence is a female donor with multiple sclerosis, enrolled in a pregnancy study.

The CDR3 DNA reads as TGCGCCAGCAGCCTTGGGACAGCTGATAATTCACCCCTCCACTTT. Translation: CASSLGTADNSPLHF. The rearrangement links TRBV4-3 to TRBJ1-6; 7 bases align to TRBD1. V gave up 4 bases and J gave up 5 bases; unmatched junction bases: 5. The CDR3 contains 15 residues. The germline CDR1 and CDR2 sequences are LGHNA and YSLEER.